This T cell receptor (beta chain) was identified during a study of T-cell memory formation after mild COVID-19. The length of the CDR3 is 12 residues. Trimming pared 4 bases from V and 9 bases from J, leaving 12 bases between. Looked up from germline, CDR1 is SGHTA and CDR2 is FQGTGA. One entry per CDR3 protein, called by TCRdb with MiXCR from the 5' RACE reads. The data hold 220,000 or so distinct CDR3 sequences, with just over 9.5% observed a single time. General study findings and limits: The SARS-CoV-2 specificity of second-wave clones reaching peak at day 37 remained unverified. Pre-infection memory carried some responding clones, suggesting that cross-reactive memory joined. CM and EM subsets held most contracting CD4+ clones; EMRA held CD8+ ones.

As regards this clonotype: Its antigen is as yet unknown.

The sample taken for sequencing was PBMCs or a T cell subset sorted from them (not recorded which). The chain combines TRBV7-3 with TRBJ1-1; D gene uncertain. The sequence came from a man between 18 and 29 years old who had mild COVID-19 (a few samples of this study predate the infection). Cell type and time point are not known. The CDR3 sequence is CASSSPGSQAFF. The CDR3 DNA sequence: TGTGCCAGCAGCTCCCCCGGCTCCCAAGCTTTCTTT. The full variable domain, its missing parts supplied by reference TRBV7-3 and TRBJ1-1, is GAGVSQTPSNKVTEKGKYVELRCDPISGHTALYWYRQSLGQGPEFLIYFQGTGAADDSGLPNDRFFAVRPEGSVSTLKIQRTERGDSAVYLCASSSPGSQAFFGQGTRLTVV.